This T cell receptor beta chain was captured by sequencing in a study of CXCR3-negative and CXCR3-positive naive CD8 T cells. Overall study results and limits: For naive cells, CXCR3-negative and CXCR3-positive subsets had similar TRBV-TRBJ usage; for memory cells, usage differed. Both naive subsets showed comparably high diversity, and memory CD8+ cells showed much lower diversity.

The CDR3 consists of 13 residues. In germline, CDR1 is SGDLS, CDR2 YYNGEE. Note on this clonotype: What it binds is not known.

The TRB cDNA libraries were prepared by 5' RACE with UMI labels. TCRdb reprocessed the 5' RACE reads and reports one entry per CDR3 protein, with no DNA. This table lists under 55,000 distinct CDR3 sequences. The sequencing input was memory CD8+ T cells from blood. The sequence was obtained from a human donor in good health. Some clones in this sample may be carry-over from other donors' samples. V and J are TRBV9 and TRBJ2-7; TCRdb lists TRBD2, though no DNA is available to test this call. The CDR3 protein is CASSQWGGDEQYF. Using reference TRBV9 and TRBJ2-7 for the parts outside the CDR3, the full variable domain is DSGVTQTPKHLITATGQRVTLRCSPRSGDLSVYWYQQSLDQGLQFLIQYYNGEERAKGNILERFSAQQFPDLHSELNLSSLELGDSALYFCASSQWGGDEQYFGPGTRLTVT.